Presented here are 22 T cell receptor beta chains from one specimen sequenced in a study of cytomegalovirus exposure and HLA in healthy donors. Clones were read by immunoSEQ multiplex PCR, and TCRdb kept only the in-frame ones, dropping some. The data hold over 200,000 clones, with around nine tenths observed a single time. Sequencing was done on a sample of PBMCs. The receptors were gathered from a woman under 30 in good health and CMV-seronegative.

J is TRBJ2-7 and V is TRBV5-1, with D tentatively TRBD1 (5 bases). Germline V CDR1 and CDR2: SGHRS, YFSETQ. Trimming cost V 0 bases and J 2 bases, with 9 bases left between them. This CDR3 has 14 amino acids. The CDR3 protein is CASSLGQGPYEQYF. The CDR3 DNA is TGCGCCAGCAGCTTGGGGCAGGGTCCCTACGAGCAGTACTTC.

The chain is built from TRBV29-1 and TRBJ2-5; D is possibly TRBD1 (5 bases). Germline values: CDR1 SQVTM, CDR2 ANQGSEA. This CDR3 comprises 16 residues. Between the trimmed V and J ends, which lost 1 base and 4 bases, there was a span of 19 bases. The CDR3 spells CSVEVKLGPWGETQYF. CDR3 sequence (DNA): TGCAGCGTTGAAGTTAAGTTGGGGCCTTGGGGAGAGACCCAGTACTTC.

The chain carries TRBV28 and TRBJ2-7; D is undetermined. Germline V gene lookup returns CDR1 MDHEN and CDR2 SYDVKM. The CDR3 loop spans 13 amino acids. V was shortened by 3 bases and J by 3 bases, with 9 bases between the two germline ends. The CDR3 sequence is CASSFGDGYEQYF. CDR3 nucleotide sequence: TGTGCCAGCAGTTTCGGTGATGGCTACGAGCAGTACTTC.

CDR3 residues: CASSLDGQGRAGYTF. CDR3 DNA: TGTGCCAGCTCATTAGACGGACAGGGAAGGGCTGGCTACACCTTC. The chain employs TRBV18 and TRBJ1-2; TRBD1 matches 8 bases. The CDR3 length is 15 residues. Trimming cost V 5 bases and J 7 bases; bases outside gene matches: 12. CDR1 is KGHSH and CDR2 is LQKENI in the germline V gene.

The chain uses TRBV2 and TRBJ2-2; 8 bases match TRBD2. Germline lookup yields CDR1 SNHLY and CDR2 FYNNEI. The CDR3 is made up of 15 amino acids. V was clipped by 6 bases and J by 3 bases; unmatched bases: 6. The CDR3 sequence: CASRPRLAYTGELFF. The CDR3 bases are TGTGCCAGCAGACCGAGACTAGCGTACACCGGGGAGCTGTTTTTT.

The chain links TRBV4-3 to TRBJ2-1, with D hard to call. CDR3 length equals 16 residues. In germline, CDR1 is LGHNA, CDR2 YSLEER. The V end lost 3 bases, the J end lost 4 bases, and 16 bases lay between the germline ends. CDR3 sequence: CASSQDILTPYNEQFF. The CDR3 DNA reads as TGCGCCAGCAGCCAGGATATTTTGACTCCATACAATGAGCAGTTCTTC.

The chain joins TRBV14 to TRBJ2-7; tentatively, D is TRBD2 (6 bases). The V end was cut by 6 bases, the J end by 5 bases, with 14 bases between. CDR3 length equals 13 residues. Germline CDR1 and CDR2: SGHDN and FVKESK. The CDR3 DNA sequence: TGTGCCAGCAGGGAGGGGCGCTTGAACGAGCAGTACTTC. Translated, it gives CASREGRLNEQYF.

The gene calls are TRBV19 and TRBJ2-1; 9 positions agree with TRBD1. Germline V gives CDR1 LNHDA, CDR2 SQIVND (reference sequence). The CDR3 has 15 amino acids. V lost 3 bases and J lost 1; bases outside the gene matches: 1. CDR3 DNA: TGTGCCAGTAGTATGGGGACAGGGTCCTACAATGAGCAGTTCTTC. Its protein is CASSMGTGSYNEQFF.

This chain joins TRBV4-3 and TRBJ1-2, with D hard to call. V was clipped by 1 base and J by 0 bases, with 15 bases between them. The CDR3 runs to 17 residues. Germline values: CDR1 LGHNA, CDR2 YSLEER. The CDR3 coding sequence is TGCGCCAGCAGCCAAGGTCGTGGACTCGGGACTAACTATGGCTACACCTTC. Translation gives CASSQGRGLGTNYGYTF.

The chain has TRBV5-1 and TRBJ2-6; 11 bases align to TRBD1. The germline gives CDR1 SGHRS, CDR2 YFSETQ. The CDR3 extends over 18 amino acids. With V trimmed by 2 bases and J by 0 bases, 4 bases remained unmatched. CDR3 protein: CASSFLGTGGSGANVLTF. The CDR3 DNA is TGCGCCAGCAGCTTCCTCGGGACAGGGGGCTCTGGGGCCAACGTCCTGACTTTC.

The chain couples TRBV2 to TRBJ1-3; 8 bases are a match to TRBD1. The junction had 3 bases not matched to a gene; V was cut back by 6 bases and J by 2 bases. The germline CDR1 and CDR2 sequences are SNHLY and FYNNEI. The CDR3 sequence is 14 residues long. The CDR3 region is CASRIQGAGNTIYF. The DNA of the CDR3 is TGTGCCAGCAGGATACAGGGGGCTGGAAACACCATATATTTT.

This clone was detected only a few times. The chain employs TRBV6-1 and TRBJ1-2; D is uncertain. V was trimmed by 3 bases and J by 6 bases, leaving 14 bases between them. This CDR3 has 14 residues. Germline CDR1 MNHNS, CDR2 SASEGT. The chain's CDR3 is CASSDVSRSHGYTF. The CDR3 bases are TGTGCCAGCAGTGACGTCTCCCGCAGTCATGGCTACACCTTC.

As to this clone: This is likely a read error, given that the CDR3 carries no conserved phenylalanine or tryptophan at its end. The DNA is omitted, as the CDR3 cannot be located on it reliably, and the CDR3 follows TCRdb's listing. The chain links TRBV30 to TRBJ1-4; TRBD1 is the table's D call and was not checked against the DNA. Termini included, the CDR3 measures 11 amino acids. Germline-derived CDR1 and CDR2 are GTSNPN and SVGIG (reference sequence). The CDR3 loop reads CAWKVLEQGAS.

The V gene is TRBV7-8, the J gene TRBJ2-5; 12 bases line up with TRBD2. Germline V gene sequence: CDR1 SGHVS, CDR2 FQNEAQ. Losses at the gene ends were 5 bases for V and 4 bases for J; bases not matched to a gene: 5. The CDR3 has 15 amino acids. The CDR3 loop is CASSPTSGRLETQYF. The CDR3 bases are TGTGCCAGCAGCCCGACTAGCGGGAGATTAGAGACCCAGTACTTC.

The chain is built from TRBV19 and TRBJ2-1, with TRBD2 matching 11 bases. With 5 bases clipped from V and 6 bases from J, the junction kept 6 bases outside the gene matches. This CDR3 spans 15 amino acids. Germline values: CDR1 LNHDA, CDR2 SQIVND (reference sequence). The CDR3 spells CASSGTGTSGNEQFF. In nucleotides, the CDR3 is TGTGCCAGTAGTGGAACCGGGACTAGCGGCAATGAGCAGTTCTTC. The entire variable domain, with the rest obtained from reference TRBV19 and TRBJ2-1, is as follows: DGGITQSPKYLFRKEGQNVTLSCEQNLNHDAMYWYRQDPGQGLRLIYYSQIVNDFQKGDIAEGYSVSREKKESFPLTVTSAQKNPTAFYLCASSGTGTSGNEQFFGPGTRLTVL.

CDR3 DNA sequence: TGTGCCAGCAGCTTAGTCCGACTAGCGGACAATGAGCAGTTCTTC. This encodes CASSLVRLADNEQFF. The V gene is TRBV7-9, the J gene TRBJ2-1; TRBD2 matches 9 bases. CDR3 length: 15 amino acids. Germline V CDR1 and CDR2: SEHNR, FQNEAQ (reference sequence). V was clipped by 1 base and J by 5 bases; unmatched bases: 3.

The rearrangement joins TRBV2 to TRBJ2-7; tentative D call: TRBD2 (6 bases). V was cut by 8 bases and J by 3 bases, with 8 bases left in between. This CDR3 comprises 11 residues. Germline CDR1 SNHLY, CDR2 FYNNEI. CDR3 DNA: TGTGCCAGCGGGGGAGGCTACGAGCAGTACTTC. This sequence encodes CASGGGYEQYF.

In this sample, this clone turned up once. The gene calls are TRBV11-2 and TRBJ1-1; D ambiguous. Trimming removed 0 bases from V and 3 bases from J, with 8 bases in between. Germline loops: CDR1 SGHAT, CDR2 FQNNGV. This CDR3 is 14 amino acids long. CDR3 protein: CASSLEGVYTEAFF. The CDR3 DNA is TGTGCCAGCAGCTTAGAGGGCGTTTACACTGAAGCTTTCTTT.

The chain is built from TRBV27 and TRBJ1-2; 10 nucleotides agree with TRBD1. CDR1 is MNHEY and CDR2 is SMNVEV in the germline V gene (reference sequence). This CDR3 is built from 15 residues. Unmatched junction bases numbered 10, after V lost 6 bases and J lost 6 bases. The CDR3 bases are TGTGCCAGCAGGCCACCATTGGGACAGGGGAATGGCTACACCTTC. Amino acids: CASRPPLGQGNGYTF.

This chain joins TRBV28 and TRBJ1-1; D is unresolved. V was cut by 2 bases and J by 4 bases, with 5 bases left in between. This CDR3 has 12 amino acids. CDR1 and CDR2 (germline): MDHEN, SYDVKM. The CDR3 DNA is TGTGCCAGCAGTTTAGTTCTCACTGAAGCTTTCTTT. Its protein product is CASSLVLTEAFF.

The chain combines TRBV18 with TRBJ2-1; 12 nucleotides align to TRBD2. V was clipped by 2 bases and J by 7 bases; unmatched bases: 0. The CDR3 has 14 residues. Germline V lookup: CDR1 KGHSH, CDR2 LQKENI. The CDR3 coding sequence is TGTGCCAGCTCACCAGGGACTAGCGGGAATGAGCAGTTCTTC. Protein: CASSPGTSGNEQFF. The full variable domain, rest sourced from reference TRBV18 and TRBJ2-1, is NAGVMQNPRHLVRRRGQEARLRCSPMKGHSHVYWYRQLPEEGLKFMVYLQKENIIDESGMPKERFSAEFPKEGPSILRIQQVVRGDSAAYFCASSPGTSGNEQFFGPGTRLTVL.

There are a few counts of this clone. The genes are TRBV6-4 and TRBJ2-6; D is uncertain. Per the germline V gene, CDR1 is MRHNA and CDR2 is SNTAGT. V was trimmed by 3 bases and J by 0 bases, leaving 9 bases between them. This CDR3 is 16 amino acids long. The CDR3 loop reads CASSEYADSGANVLTF. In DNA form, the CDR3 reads TGTGCCAGCAGTGAGTACGCAGACTCTGGGGCCAACGTCCTGACTTTC.